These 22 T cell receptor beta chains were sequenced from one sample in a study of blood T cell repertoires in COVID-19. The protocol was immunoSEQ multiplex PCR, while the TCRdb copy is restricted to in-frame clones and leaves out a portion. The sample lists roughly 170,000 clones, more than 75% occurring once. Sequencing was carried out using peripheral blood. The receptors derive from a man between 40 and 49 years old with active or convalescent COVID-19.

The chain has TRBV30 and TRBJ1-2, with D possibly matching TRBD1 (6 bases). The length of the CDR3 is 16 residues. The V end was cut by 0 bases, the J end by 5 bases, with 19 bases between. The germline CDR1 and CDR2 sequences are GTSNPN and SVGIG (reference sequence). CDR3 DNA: TGTGCCTGGAGTGTACCCTGGTCCAGGGGTCGGTATGGCTACACCTTC. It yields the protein CAWSVPWSRGRYGYTF. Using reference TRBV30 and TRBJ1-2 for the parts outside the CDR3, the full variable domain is SQTIHQWPATLVQPVGSPLSLECTVEGTSNPNLYWYRQAAGRGLQLLFYSVGIGQISSEVPQNLSASRPQDRQFILSSKKLLLSDSGFYLCAWSVPWSRGRYGYTFGSGTRLTVV.

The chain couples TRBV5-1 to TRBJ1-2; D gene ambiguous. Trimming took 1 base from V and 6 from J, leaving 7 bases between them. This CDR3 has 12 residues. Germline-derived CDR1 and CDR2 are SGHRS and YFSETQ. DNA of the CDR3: TGCGCCAGCAGCTTGACAGCAGATGGCTACACCTTC. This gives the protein CASSLTADGYTF.

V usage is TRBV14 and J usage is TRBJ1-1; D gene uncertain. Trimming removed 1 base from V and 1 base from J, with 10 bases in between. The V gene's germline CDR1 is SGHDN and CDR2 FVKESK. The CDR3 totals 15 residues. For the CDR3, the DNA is TGTGCCAGCAGCCAAGGAGGGCTGGCGAACACTGAAGCTTTCTTT. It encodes CASSQGGLANTEAFF. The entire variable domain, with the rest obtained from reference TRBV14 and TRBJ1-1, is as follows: EAGVTQFPSHSVIEKGQTVTLRCDPISGHDNLYWYRRVMGKEIKFLLHFVKESKQDESGMPNNRFLAERTGGTYSTLKVQPAELEDSGVYFCASSQGGLANTEAFFGQGTRLTVV.

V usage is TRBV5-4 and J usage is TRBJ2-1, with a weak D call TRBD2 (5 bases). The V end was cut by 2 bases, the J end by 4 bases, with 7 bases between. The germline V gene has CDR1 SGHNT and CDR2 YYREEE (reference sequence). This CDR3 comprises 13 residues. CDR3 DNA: TGTGCCAGCAGCTTTCCGGGGTACAATGAGCAGTTCTTC. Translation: CASSFPGYNEQFF.

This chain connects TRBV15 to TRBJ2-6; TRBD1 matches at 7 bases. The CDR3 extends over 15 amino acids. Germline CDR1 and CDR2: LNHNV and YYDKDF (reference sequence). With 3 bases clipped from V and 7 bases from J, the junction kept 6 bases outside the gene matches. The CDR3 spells CATSSDRDPANVLTF. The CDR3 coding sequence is TGTGCCACCAGCAGCGACAGGGATCCCGCCAACGTCCTGACTTTC.

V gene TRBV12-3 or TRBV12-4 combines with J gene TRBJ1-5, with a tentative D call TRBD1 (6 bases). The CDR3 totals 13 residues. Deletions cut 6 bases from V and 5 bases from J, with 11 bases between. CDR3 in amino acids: CASSPNRDQPQHF. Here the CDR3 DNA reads TGTGCCAGCAGCCCCAACAGGGATCAGCCCCAGCATTTT.

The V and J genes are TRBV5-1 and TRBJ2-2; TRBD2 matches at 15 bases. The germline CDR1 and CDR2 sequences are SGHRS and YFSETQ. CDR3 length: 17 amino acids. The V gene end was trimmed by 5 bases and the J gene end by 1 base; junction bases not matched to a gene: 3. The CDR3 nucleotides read TGCGCCAGCAGGGGACTAGCGGGGGGAAAGAACACCGGGGAGCTGTTTTTT. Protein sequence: CASRGLAGGKNTGELFF.

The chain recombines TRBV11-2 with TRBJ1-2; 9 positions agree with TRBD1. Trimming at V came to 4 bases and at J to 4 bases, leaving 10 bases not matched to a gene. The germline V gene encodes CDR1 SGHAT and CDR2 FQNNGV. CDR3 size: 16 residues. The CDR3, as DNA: TGTGCCAGCAGCTCTCTTGCGGGACAGGGAATCTATGGCTACACCTTC. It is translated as CASSSLAGQGIYGYTF.

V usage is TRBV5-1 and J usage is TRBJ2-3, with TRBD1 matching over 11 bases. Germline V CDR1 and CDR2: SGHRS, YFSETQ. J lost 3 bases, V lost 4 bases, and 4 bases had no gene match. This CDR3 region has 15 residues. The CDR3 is CASSRGQGATDTQYF. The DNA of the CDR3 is TGCGCCAGCAGCAGAGGACAGGGGGCAACAGATACGCAGTATTTT.

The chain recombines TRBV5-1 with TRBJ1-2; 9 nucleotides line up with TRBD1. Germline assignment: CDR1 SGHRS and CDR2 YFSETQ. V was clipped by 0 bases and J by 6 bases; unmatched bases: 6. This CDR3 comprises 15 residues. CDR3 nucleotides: TGCGCCAGCAGCTTGGATGGACAGGGGCAGGATGGCTACACCTTC. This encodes CASSLDGQGQDGYTF.

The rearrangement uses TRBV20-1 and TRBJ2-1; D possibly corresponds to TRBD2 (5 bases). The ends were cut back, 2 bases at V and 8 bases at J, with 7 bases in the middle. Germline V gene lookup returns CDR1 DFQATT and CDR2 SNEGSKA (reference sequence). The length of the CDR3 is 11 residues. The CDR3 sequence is CSARRGDEQFF. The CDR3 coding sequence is TGCAGTGCTAGACGGGGTGATGAGCAGTTCTTC.

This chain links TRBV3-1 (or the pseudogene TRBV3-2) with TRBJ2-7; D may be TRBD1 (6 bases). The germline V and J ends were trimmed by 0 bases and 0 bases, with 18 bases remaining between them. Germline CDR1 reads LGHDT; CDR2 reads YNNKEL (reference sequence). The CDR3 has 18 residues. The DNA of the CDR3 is TGTGCCAGCAGCCAAGAACCCCGGACAGACAGGAGCTCCTACGAGCAGTACTTC. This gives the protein CASSQEPRTDRSSYEQYF.

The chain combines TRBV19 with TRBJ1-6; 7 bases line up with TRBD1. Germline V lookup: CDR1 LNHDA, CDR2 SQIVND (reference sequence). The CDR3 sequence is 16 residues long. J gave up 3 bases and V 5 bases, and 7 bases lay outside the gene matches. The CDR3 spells CASSSNTGVYNSPLHF. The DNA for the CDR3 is TGTGCCAGTAGTTCGAATACAGGGGTCTATAATTCACCCCTCCACTTT. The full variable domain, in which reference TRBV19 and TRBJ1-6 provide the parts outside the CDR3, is DGGITQSPKYLFRKEGQNVTLSCEQNLNHDAMYWYRQDPGQGLRLIYYSQIVNDFQKGDIAEGYSVSREKKESFPLTVTSAQKNPTAFYLCASSSNTGVYNSPLHFGNGTRLTVT.

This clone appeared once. The CDR3 bases are TGTGCCAGCAGCCCCTGGCGGGTTAACTATGGCTACACCTTC. Amino acids: CASSPWRVNYGYTF. The chain is built from TRBV13 and TRBJ1-2; unclear D gene. The ends were cut back, 5 bases at V and 1 base at J, with 11 bases in the middle. This CDR3 comprises 14 residues. CDR1 PRHDT and CDR2 FYEKMQ come from the germline V gene (reference sequence).

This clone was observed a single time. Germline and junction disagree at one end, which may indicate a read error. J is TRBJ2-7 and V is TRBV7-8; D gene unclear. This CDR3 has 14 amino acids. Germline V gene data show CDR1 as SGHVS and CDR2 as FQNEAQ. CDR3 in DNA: TGTGCCAGCAGCTTAACAGCAGGTTCCTTCGAGCAGTACTTC. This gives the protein CASSLTAGSFEQYF.

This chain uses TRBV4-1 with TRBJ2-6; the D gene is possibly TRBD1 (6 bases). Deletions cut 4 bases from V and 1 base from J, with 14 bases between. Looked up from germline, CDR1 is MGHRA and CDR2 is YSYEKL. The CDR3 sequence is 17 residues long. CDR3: CASSPSSTGSGANVLTF. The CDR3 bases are TGCGCCAGCAGCCCATCCTCCACAGGGTCTGGGGCCAACGTCCTGACTTTC.

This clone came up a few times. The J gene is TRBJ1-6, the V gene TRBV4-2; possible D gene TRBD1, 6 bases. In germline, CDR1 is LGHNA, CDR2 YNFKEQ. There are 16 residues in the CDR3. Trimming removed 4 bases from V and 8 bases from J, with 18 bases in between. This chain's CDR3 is CASSPEGGLLDSPLHF. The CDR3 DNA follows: TGTGCCAGCAGCCCCGAGGGGGGACTATTGGATTCACCCCTCCACTTT.

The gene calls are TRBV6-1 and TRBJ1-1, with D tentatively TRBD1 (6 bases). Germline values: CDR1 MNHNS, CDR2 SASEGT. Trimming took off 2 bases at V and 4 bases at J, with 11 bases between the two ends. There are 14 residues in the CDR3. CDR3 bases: TGTGCCAGCAGTGAAATTCAGGGGACCACTGAAGCTTTCTTT. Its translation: CASSEIQGTTEAFF.

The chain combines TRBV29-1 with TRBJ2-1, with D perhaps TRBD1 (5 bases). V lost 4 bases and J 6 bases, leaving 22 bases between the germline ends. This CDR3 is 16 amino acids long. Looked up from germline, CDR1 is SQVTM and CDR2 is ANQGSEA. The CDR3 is CSVGPGPLLPRNEQFF. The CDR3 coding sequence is TGCAGCGTTGGTCCAGGGCCCCTACTTCCTCGCAATGAGCAGTTCTTC.

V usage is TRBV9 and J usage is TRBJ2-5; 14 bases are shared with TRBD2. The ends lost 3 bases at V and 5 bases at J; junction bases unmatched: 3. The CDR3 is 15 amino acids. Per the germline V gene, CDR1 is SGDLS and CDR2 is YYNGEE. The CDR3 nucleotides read TGTGCCAGCAGCGGACTAGCGGGGGGGCTGGAGACCCAGTACTTC. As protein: CASSGLAGGLETQYF.

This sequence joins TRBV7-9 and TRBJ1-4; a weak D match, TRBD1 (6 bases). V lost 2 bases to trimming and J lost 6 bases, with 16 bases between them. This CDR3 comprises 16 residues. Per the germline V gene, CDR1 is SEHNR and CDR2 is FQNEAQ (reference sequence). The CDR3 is CASSLPKGGVYEKLFF. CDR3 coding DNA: TGTGCCAGCAGCTTACCTAAAGGGGGAGTCTATGAAAAACTGTTTTTT.

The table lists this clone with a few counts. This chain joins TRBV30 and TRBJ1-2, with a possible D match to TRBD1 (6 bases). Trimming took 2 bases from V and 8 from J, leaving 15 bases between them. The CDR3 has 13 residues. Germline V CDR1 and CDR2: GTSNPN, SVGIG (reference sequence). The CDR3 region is CAWSPGTLQGYTF. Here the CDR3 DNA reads TGTGCCTGGAGTCCAGGGACACTTCAGGGCTACACCTTC.